Listed below are T cell receptor beta chains from one sample, sequenced in a study of T cell repertoires in ileal Crohn's disease. Data came from immunoSEQ multiplex PCR; TCRdb stores just in-frame clones and leaves some out. Here the sample spans 25,000 to 35,000 clones, about three quarters being singletons. Source material: ileal tissue. All receptors derive from an adult with Crohn's disease. Each CDR3 is given with its conserved first and last residue. Fields, in order: V gene, clone size, J gene, D gene, CDR3 DNA, CDR3 protein. D genes are given only for firm matches. The size field is filled for only some rows; it gives once, few, many or a size class.

V: TRBV4-3; size: NA; J: TRBJ1-1; D: NA; DNA: TGCGCCAGCAGCCAAGGCGGGGAAACTGAAGCTTTCTTT; CDR3: CASSQGGETEAFF
V: TRBV27; size: once; J: TRBJ2-3; D: TRBD2; DNA: TGTGCCAGCAGCAAACTAGCGGGGAGCACAGATACGCAGTATTTT; CDR3: CASSKLAGSTDTQYF
V: TRBV5-1; size: NA; J: TRBJ1-1; D: NA; DNA: TGCGCCAGCAGCTCAGGTCGCGGGAGGACTGAAGCTTTCTTT; CDR3: CASSSGRGRTEAFF
V: TRBV27; size: NA; J: TRBJ2-3; D: NA; DNA: TGTGCCAGCAGCCTCGGTTATGCCCGGGGACTTCAAAAGGCAGATACGCAGTATTTT; CDR3: CASSLGYARGLQKADTQYF
V: TRBV7-9; size: NA; J: TRBJ1-1; D: TRBD1; DNA: TGTGCCGGACAGGGGGGTAACACTGAAGCTTTCTTT; CDR3: CAGQGGNTEAFF
V: TRBV4-2; size: once; J: TRBJ2-1; D: NA; DNA: TGTGCCAGCAGCCAAGATACTTGGGGGCTCCGGTTCTTC; CDR3: CASSQDTWGLRFF
V: TRBV7-9; size: once; J: TRBJ2-7; D: NA; DNA: TGTGCCAGCAGCCCCGGTTCAGGCCGGGGGACCTACGAGCAGTACTTC; CDR3: CASSPGSGRGTYEQYF
V: TRBV5-5; size: once; J: TRBJ1-4; D: TRBD1; DNA: TGTGCCAGCAGCTTGGATCCGGGACAGGGCGGAGAAAAACTGTTTTTT; CDR3: CASSLDPGQGGEKLFF
V: TRBV19; size: NA; J: TRBJ2-1; D: TRBD2; DNA: TGTGCCAGTAGTATTACGAAGGGCGAGCGGGAGAGGAATGAGCAGTTCTTC; CDR3: CASSITKGERERNEQFF
V: TRBV27; size: NA; J: TRBJ2-7; D: NA; DNA: TGTGCCAGCAGACTTACAGGGTGGTCCTACGAGCAGTACTTC; CDR3: CASRLTGWSYEQYF
V: TRBV14; size: NA; J: TRBJ1-2; D: NA; DNA: TGTGCCAGCAGCCCCCCTTGGGGGGGCTATGGCTACACCTTC; CDR3: CASSPPWGGYGYTF
V: TRBV29-1; size: few; J: TRBJ1-1; D: NA; DNA: TGCAGCGGGTGGGCCGCAGGGGTTGAAGCTTTCTTT; CDR3: CSGWAAGVEAFF
V: TRBV6-6; size: NA; J: TRBJ2-5; D: TRBD1; DNA: TGTGCCAGCAGTAAACGGACAGGTCAAGAGACCCAGTACTTC; CDR3: CASSKRTGQETQYF
V: TRBV7-2; size: few; J: TRBJ1-5; D: NA; DNA: TGTGCCAGCAGCTTAGATCAGGGTAGCAATCAGCCCCAGCATTTT; CDR3: CASSLDQGSNQPQHF
V: TRBV27; size: once; J: TRBJ2-7; D: TRBD1; DNA: TGTGCCAGCAGTTTGACAGGGGAGACCTACGAGCAGTACTTC; CDR3: CASSLTGETYEQYF
V: TRBV4-3; size: NA; J: TRBJ2-7; D: NA; DNA: TGCGCCAGCAGCCAAGATTTTGACAGGTTCATCTCCTACGAGCAGTACTTC; CDR3: CASSQDFDRFISYEQYF
V: TRBV18; size: once; J: TRBJ1-2; D: NA; DNA: TGTGCCAGCTCATCGGGGATCTATGGCTACACCTTC; CDR3: CASSSGIYGYTF
V: TRBV4-1; size: NA; J: TRBJ1-2; D: TRBD1; DNA: TGCGCCAGCAGCCAACCGGGACAGGGGTTTTCGGGCTACACCTTC; CDR3: CASSQPGQGFSGYTF
V: TRBV27; size: NA; J: TRBJ2-5; D: NA; DNA: TGTGCCAGCAGTCCTCCGGGACTTATGGGCGAGACCCAGTACTTC; CDR3: CASSPPGLMGETQYF
V: TRBV29-1; size: NA; J: TRBJ2-1; D: TRBD2; DNA: TGCAGCGTTGAAAAGCGGGGAGAGCAGTTCTTC; CDR3: CSVEKRGEQFF
V: TRBV27; size: NA; J: TRBJ1-5; D: NA; DNA: TGTGCCAGCAGGCGGGGAGGGGCCTTGGGCAATCAGCCCCAGCATTTT; CDR3: CASRRGGALGNQPQHF
V: TRBV5-6; size: NA; J: TRBJ1-2; D: NA; DNA: TGTGCCAGCAGCTTGGACAGATGGGACTATGGCTACACCTTC; CDR3: CASSLDRWDYGYTF
V: TRBV28; size: once; J: TRBJ1-2; D: NA; DNA: TGTGCCAGCAACACAGGCTACTATGGCTACACCTTC; CDR3: CASNTGYYGYTF
V: TRBV7-6; size: NA; J: TRBJ2-2; D: NA; DNA: TGTGCCAGCAGCTTAGTGGCCCAGGGACACGGGGAGCTGTTTTTT; CDR3: CASSLVAQGHGELFF
V: TRBV19; size: NA; J: TRBJ1-2; D: NA; DNA: TGTGCCAGTAGTATCCGGGGGAACTATGGCTACACCTTC; CDR3: CASSIRGNYGYTF
V: TRBV7-2; size: NA; J: TRBJ1-1; D: TRBD1; DNA: TGTGCCAGCAGCTTAACCACAGGGGGGAACACTGAAGCTTTCTTT; CDR3: CASSLTTGGNTEAFF
V: TRBV6-6; size: NA; J: TRBJ1-2; D: TRBD1; DNA: TGTGCCAGCAGTAAACGGGACAGCCGTCTCTATGGCTACACCTTC; CDR3: CASSKRDSRLYGYTF
V: TRBV27; size: NA; J: TRBJ2-7; D: NA; DNA: TGTGCCAGCAGTTTATTCTCGGCAGGGTTCGAGCAGTACTTC; CDR3: CASSLFSAGFEQYF
V: TRBV6-1; size: NA; J: TRBJ2-5; D: TRBD2; DNA: TGTGCCTGCCGAGCGGGGGCCGTGTACCAAGAGACCCAGTACTTC; CDR3: CACRAGAVYQETQYF
V: TRBV2; size: NA; J: TRBJ1-2; D: NA; DNA: TGTGCCAGCAGTAGGGGGTTTGGCTATGGCTACACCTTC; CDR3: CASSRGFGYGYTF
V: TRBV6-1; size: NA; J: TRBJ2-7; D: TRBD1; DNA: TGTGCCAGCAGTGATTCAGGGACAGGGTCACCCTACGAGCAGTACTTC; CDR3: CASSDSGTGSPYEQYF